Detailed here is one T cell receptor beta chain. Its antigen remains unidentified. The data originate from a study of cytomegalovirus exposure and HLA in healthy donors. Study context: Ancestry clustering placed about 86% of more than 350 genotyped donors in the Caucasian-associated cluster. Study-level findings and limits: Based on reports, TCR beta sequences accurately predicted HLA-A and HLA-B alleles for most subjects. Roughly uniform depth of sequencing across donors was assumed in presence/absence analyses.

This CDR3 has 11 residues. V was shortened by 7 bases and J by 2 bases, with 5 bases between the two germline ends. Looked up from germline, CDR1 is MNHNS and CDR2 is SASEGT. 13 Jbeta primers and 60 Vbeta primers were used for the PCR. Clones were read by immunoSEQ multiplex PCR, and TCRdb kept only the in-frame ones, dropping some. In total, the table holds 150,000 to 200,000 clones. Despite likely unrecorded immune exposures, the donors were nominally healthy at the time of sampling. The specimen was PBMCs. The receptor was isolated from a woman aged 55 to 70 in good health and CMV-seronegative. J is TRBJ1-2 and V is TRBV6-1; unclear D gene. The CDR3 bases are TGTGCCAGCAAACAAAACTATGGCTACACCTTC. Encoded protein: CASKQNYGYTF.